This TCR beta chain was observed in a study of blood T cell repertoires in COVID-19. Study-level information: Nucleic acid was either cDNA or gDNA, and it came from T cells, B-cell-depleted T cells, or PBMCs.

As originally analysed: Researchers report that nucleated cell counts were estimated from reference gene primer amplification. Assay: immunoSEQ multiplex PCR; the TCRdb copy retains only in-frame clones and omits some. The V and J calls and clone size come from that table; D and trimming were worked out from the DNA. This table has about 300,000 clones, roughly 91% appearing once. Deletions cut 5 bases from V and 5 bases from J, with 10 bases between. The CDR3 has 12 amino acids. Germline V gene lookup returns CDR1 MNHEY and CDR2 SVGAGI. One Seattle source followed patients from active infection through their disease course.

V gene TRBV6-5 combines with J gene TRBJ2-7; tentatively, D is TRBD2 (5 bases). The sample consisted of peripheral blood. The origin of this receptor is a woman under 40 with COVID-19, enrolled during active disease. This chain's CDR3 is CASSPGIDEQYF. CDR3 sequence (DNA): TGTGCCAGCAGTCCCGGGATCGACGAGCAGTACTTC.